The 24 T cell receptor beta chains presented below share a single source sample, sequenced in a study of shared clonotypes between healthy human individuals. Measured with immunoSEQ multiplex PCR; TCRdb has only the in-frame clones, and not every one. Counted here are 2 million to 2.5 million clones, 95% occurring once; the ten biggest clones make up roughly 0.13%. The sequenced material came from naive CD4+ T cells sorted from blood. This sample's subset: CD45RA+ positively selected. The receptors derive from a man aged 18 to 29 in good health.

The V and J genes are TRBV18 and TRBJ2-7; D is perhaps TRBD1 (5 bases). The ends were cut back, 6 bases at V and 6 bases at J, with 12 bases in the middle. Germline CDR1 is KGHSH and CDR2 is LQKENI. The CDR3 length is 12 residues. The CDR3 region is CASSPDITEQYF. CDR3 sequence (DNA): TGTGCCAGCTCGCCGGACATAACCGAGCAGTACTTC.

The CDR3 DNA is TGTGCCAGTAGCCTCCCGTCAACTAATGAAAAACTGTTTTTT. Its protein product is CASSLPSTNEKLFF. This rearrangement joins TRBV19 to TRBJ1-4; D not certain. Trimming stripped 6 bases from V and 0 bases from J, with 8 bases between. The germline gives CDR1 LNHDA, CDR2 SQIVND (reference sequence). The CDR3 contains 14 residues.

V is TRBV18 and J is TRBJ1-3; 7 bases agree with TRBD1. The J segment lost 4 bases and the V segment lost 2 bases, leaving 8 bases of the junction unmatched. CDR1 and CDR2 (germline): KGHSH, LQKENI. The CDR3 consists of 16 residues. CDR3 loop: CASSPFTGDGGNTIYF. DNA for the CDR3: TGTGCCAGCTCACCATTCACAGGGGACGGAGGAAACACCATATATTTT.

V is TRBV7-2 and J is TRBJ2-1, with TRBD1 identical over 7 bases. V lost 2 bases and J lost 10; bases outside the gene matches: 5. This CDR3 has 13 residues. CDR1 and CDR2 (germline): SGHTA, FQGNSA. The chain's CDR3 is CASSLRGRNEQFF. CDR3 bases: TGTGCCAGCAGCTTAAGGGGGCGTAACGAGCAGTTCTTC.

The chain carries TRBV29-1 and TRBJ2-3; 9 nucleotides match TRBD2. The CDR3 totals 14 residues. Looked up from germline, CDR1 is SQVTM and CDR2 is ANQGSEA. V trimming: 6 bases; J trimming: 0 bases; junction bases outside the gene matches: 4. CDR3 bases: TGCAGCGTAGCAACTAGCGGGAGCACAGATACGCAGTATTTT. Translating it yields CSVATSGSTDTQYF.

V usage is TRBV2 and J usage is TRBJ2-5; D gene uncertain. Per the germline V gene, CDR1 is SNHLY and CDR2 is FYNNEI. V lost 5 bases and J 3 bases, leaving 7 bases between the germline ends. This CDR3 is built from 12 residues. The CDR3 bases are TGTGCCAGCAGTTACGGTAAAGAGACCCAGTACTTC. Encoded protein: CASSYGKETQYF.

V is TRBV7-2 and J is TRBJ2-2, with D possibly being TRBD2 (6 bases). V was shortened by 6 bases and J by 3 bases, with 17 bases between the two germline ends. The CDR3 loop spans 16 amino acids. Germline V lookup: CDR1 SGHTA, CDR2 FQGNSA. CDR3 DNA sequence: TGTGCCAGCAGACTCTTGGGCGGGGACCACACCGGGGAGCTGTTTTTT. It translates to CASRLLGGDHTGELFF.

The chain uses TRBV6-5 and TRBJ1-2; D possibly corresponds to TRBD1 (6 bases). Germline V gives CDR1 MNHEY, CDR2 SVGAGI. The CDR3 consists of 12 residues. The ends were cut back, 5 bases at V and 6 bases at J, with 10 bases in the middle. The CDR3 DNA reads as TGTGCCAGCAGTCGGGGGGGCCATGGCTACACCTTC. It codes for CASSRGGHGYTF.

This clone occurred once. The rearrangement links TRBV15 to TRBJ1-2; possible D gene TRBD1, 5 bases. V was clipped by 0 bases and J by 4 bases, with 15 bases between them. CDR3 length: 16 residues. Germline V gives CDR1 LNHNV, CDR2 YYDKDF (reference sequence). The CDR3 spells CATSRDAAGLLYGYTF. The CDR3 DNA sequence: TGTGCCACCAGCAGAGATGCGGCAGGGCTGCTCTATGGCTACACCTTC.

The genes are TRBV5-1 and TRBJ2-5; TRBD1 matches at 8 bases. Looked up from germline, CDR1 is SGHRS and CDR2 is YFSETQ. The length of the CDR3 is 13 residues. With V trimmed by 3 bases and J by 5 bases, 3 bases remained unmatched. CDR3 sequence reads: CASSSRGRETQYF. The CDR3 DNA is TGCGCCAGCAGCTCCAGGGGGCGGGAGACCCAGTACTTC.

The V call is TRBV7-6, the J call TRBJ2-1, with no clear D. The CDR3 length is 13 residues. Trimming removed 3 bases at V and 6 bases at J, with 9 bases between. CDR1 is SGHVS and CDR2 is FNYEAQ in the germline V gene. The CDR3 nucleotides are TGTGCCAGCAGCTTGGGTAAGGGCAATGAGCAGTTCTTC. Its protein product is CASSLGKGNEQFF. The complete variable domain, with remaining parts taken from reference TRBV7-6 and TRBJ2-1, reads GAGVSQSPRYKVTKRGQDVALRCDPISGHVSLYWYRQALGQGPEFLTYFNYEAQQDKSGLPNDRFSAERPEGSISTLTIQRTEQRDSAMYRCASSLGKGNEQFFGPGTRLTVL.

The V call is TRBV5-1, the J call TRBJ2-2; 7 bases map to TRBD1. CDR1 and CDR2 from the germline V gene are SGHRS and YFSETQ. CDR3 length: 14 amino acids. Germline trimming cut 7 bases from V and 4 bases from J; bases unmatched to any gene: 7. The CDR3 sequence is CASSDRVGTGELFF. CDR3 coding DNA: TGCGCCAGCTCAGACAGGGTGGGCACCGGGGAGCTGTTTTTT.

CDR3 sequence (DNA): TGTGCCAGCAGCTCTAATGTGGCAGGCTATGGCTACACCTTC. Protein: CASSSNVAGYGYTF. The chain recombines TRBV11-2 with TRBJ1-2; no reliable D call. The CDR3 extends over 14 amino acids. Germline CDR1 and CDR2: SGHAT and FQNNGV. V was trimmed by 4 bases and J by 4 bases, leaving 13 bases between them.

This clone has just a few counts. This rearrangement joins TRBV27 to TRBJ2-5; D is unclear. V dropped 3 bases and J dropped 4 bases, with 9 bases sitting between them. The germline CDR1 and CDR2 sequences are MNHEY and SMNVEV (reference sequence). The CDR3 spans 13 residues. In DNA, the CDR3 is TGTGCCAGCAGTTTCCAGTTCGGAGAGACCCAGTACTTC. It codes for CASSFQFGETQYF.

The rearrangement uses TRBV30 and TRBJ1-1; 10 positions agree with TRBD1. The length of the CDR3 is 14 residues. Trimming took 4 bases from V and 5 from J; bases not matched to a gene: 7. From germline, CDR1 is GTSNPN and CDR2 SVGIG (reference sequence). The CDR3 DNA is TGTGCCTGGACCAGACAGGGGGCGCAGACTGAAGCTTTCTTT. It encodes CAWTRQGAQTEAFF.

This clone has a single count. The V gene is TRBV5-4, the J gene TRBJ1-6, with D uncertain. CDR3 size: 16 residues. Germline-derived CDR1 and CDR2 are SGHNT and YYREEE (reference sequence). V was shortened by 0 bases and J by 2 bases, with 9 bases between the two germline ends. In nucleotides, the CDR3 is TGTGCCAGCAGCTTGGACAGTTTCGCCTATAATTCACCCCTCCACTTT. The encoded protein is CASSLDSFAYNSPLHF.

V gene TRBV5-7 combines with J gene TRBJ2-2; 7 bases map to TRBD1. TRBV5-7 is reported as an ORF; its role is uncertain. After removal of 0 bases from V and 7 bases from J, the junction contained 3 bases not matched to a gene. There are 14 residues in the CDR3. The CDR3 loop is CASSLGQGGGELFF. In nucleotides, the CDR3 is TGTGCCAGCAGCTTGGGACAGGGCGGCGGGGAGCTGTTTTTT.

The rearrangement uses TRBV5-4 and TRBJ1-2; no clear D. The V end was cut by 0 bases, the J end by 8 bases, with 14 bases between. The V gene's germline CDR1 is SGHNT and CDR2 YYREEE (reference sequence). The CDR3 length is 14 residues. In nucleotides, the CDR3 is TGTGCCAGCAGCTTGGTTGGCAGCTCGGGGGGCTACACCTTC. Translating gives CASSLVGSSGGYTF.

The rearrangement uses TRBV2 and TRBJ2-5; D possibly corresponds to TRBD2 (6 bases). Germline V gene data show CDR1 as SNHLY and CDR2 as FYNNEI. V lost 6 bases, J lost 0 bases, and 14 bases lay in between. The length of the CDR3 is 15 residues. CDR3 bases: TGTGCCAGCAGGGAGGGGTACCCGAACCAAGAGACCCAGTACTTC. This codes for CASREGYPNQETQYF.

The chain recombines TRBV9 with TRBJ1-5, with D uncertain. Trimming took 0 bases from V and 5 from J, leaving 9 bases between them. Germline V gives CDR1 SGDLS, CDR2 YYNGEE. The CDR3 is 14 amino acids. DNA of the CDR3: TGTGCCAGCAGCGTAGACAGCGGATATCAGCCCCAGCATTTT. It yields the protein CASSVDSGYQPQHF.

This chain joins TRBV7-3 and TRBJ1-1; TRBD1 might be the D (5 bases). The germline CDR1 and CDR2 sequences are SGHTA and FQGTGA. V lost 3 bases and J 3 bases, leaving 11 bases between the germline ends. CDR3 length equals 14 residues. CDR3 DNA: TGTGCCAGCAGCTTTCGTGGGGGTGACACTGAAGCTTTCTTT. Its translation: CASSFRGGDTEAFF. The full variable domain, rest sourced from reference TRBV7-3 and TRBJ1-1, is GAGVSQTPSNKVTEKGKYVELRCDPISGHTALYWYRQSLGQGPEFLIYFQGTGAADDSGLPNDRFFAVRPEGSVSTLKIQRTERGDSAVYLCASSFRGGDTEAFFGQGTRLTVV.

The chain couples TRBV4-3 to TRBJ2-1; perhaps TRBD2 as D (6 bases). This CDR3 is built from 16 residues. The V end was cut by 0 bases, the J end by 4 bases, with 13 bases between. In germline, CDR1 is LGHNA, CDR2 YSLEER. CDR3 in DNA: TGCGCCAGCAGCCAAGAGGGTAGCGGAGCTTACAATGAGCAGTTCTTC. Amino acid sequence: CASSQEGSGAYNEQFF.

The V call is TRBV1, the J call TRBJ1-5. TRBV1 is assigned pseudogene status. The length of the CDR3 is 12 residues. In DNA form, the CDR3 reads TGCACCAGCAGCCAGGGTCGTCAGCCCCAGCATTTT. Residues: CTSSQGRQPQHF.

The chain joins TRBV21-1 to TRBJ2-5. TRBV21-1 is assigned pseudogene status. The CDR3 runs 13 residues. The CDR3 DNA reads TGTGCCAGCAGAGGGTCAGAGCAAGAGACCCAGTACTTC. Translating gives CASRGSEQETQYF.